Here is one T cell receptor (beta chain) with its context. The antigen is unknown. This sample stems from a study of beta chain features in type 1 diabetes. Study findings and constraints: TCRB CDR3s from Type 1 diabetes patients were moderately but significantly shorter in all four CD4+ subsets.

Since all of the isolated RNA was reverse transcribed, expressed TCRB transcripts were what got sequenced. The method was immunoSEQ multiplex PCR; TCRdb's version includes in-frame clones alone and lacks a portion of them. In the table there are just over 15,000 clones, around 63% of which are singletons. Trimming took 5 bases from V and 7 from J, leaving 12 bases between them. The length of the CDR3 is 13 residues. CDR1 MNHNY and CDR2 SVGAGI come from the germline V gene (reference sequence). The sequence was obtained from a man younger than 40 with type 1 diabetes. Sequenced material: Tregs from blood. The chain has TRBV6-6 and TRBJ2-1; the D gene is possibly TRBD2 (6 bases). The CDR3 region is CASSPGVWNEQFF. The CDR3 DNA reads TGTGCCAGCAGTCCGGGAGTTTGGAATGAGCAGTTCTTC.